This T cell receptor beta chain was captured in a study of T cell changes during pregnancy in multiple sclerosis. Generated by immunoSEQ multiplex PCR, the TCRdb table keeps only in-frame clones and is missing some. The sample comprises about 40,000 clones, 75% to 90% of which are singletons, and roughly 5% rests with the top ten. Unmatched junction bases numbered 3, after V lost 8 bases and J lost 16 bases. The V gene's germline CDR1 is MNHNS and CDR2 SASEGT. This CDR3 contains 9 residues. The sample here was peripheral blood, taken in the first trimester of pregnancy. V usage is TRBV6-1 and J usage is TRBJ2-1; TRBD2 agrees at 9 bases. The source is a female donor in good health, enrolled as a control in a pregnancy study. The chain's CDR3 is CASAGGEFF. CDR3 DNA sequence: TGTGCCAGCGCGGGAGGGGAATTCTTC.